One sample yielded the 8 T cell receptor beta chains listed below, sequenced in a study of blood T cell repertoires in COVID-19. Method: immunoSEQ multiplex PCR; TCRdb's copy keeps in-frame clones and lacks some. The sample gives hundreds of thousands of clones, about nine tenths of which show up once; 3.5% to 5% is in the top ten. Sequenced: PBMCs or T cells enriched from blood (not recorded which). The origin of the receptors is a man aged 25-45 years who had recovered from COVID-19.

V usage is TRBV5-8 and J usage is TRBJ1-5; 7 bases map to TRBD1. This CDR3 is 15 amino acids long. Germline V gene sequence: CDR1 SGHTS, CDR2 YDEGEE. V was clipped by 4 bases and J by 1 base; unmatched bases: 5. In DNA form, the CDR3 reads TGTGCCAGCAGCGCTGAGACAGGGAGCAATCAGCCCCAGCATTTT. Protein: CASSAETGSNQPQHF.

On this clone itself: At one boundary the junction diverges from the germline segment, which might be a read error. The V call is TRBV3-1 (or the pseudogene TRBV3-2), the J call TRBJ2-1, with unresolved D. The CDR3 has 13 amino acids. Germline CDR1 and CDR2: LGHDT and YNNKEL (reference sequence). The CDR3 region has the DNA TGTGCCAGCAGCCAAGTCTCCCACAATGAGCAGTTCTTC. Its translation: CASSQVSHNEQFF.

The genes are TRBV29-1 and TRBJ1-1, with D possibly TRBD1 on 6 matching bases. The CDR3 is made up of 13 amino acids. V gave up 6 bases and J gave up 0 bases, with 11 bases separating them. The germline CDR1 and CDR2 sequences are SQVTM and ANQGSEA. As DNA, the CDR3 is TGCAGCGTCGGGACACTGATGAACACTGAAGCTTTCTTT. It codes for CSVGTLMNTEAFF.

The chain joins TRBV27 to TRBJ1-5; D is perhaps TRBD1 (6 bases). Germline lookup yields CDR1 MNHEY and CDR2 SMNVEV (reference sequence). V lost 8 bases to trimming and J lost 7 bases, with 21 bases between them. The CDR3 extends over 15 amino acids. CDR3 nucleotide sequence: TGTGCCAGCGGGCCGTTGGGGCAGGGGAAACAGCCCCAGCATTTT. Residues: CASGPLGQGKQPQHF.

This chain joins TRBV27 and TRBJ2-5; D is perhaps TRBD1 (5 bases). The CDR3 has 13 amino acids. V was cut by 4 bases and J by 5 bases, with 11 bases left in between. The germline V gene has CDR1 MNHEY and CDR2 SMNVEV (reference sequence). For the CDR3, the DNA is TGTGCCAGCAGTTCAGAAGGGGCCGAGACCCAGTACTTC. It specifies CASSSEGAETQYF.

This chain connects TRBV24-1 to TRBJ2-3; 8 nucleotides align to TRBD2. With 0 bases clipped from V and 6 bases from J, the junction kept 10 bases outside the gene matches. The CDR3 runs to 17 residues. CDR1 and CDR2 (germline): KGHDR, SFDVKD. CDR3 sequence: CATSDLQTGGSRDTQYF. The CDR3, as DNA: TGTGCCACCAGTGATTTGCAAACGGGGGGGTCAAGGGATACGCAGTATTTT.

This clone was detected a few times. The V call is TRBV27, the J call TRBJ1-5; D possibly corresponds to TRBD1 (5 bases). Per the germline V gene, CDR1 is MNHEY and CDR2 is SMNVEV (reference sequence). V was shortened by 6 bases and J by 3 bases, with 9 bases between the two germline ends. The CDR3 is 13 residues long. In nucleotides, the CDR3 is TGTGCCAGCAGAGGACACCTCAATCAGCCCCAGCATTTT. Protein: CASRGHLNQPQHF.

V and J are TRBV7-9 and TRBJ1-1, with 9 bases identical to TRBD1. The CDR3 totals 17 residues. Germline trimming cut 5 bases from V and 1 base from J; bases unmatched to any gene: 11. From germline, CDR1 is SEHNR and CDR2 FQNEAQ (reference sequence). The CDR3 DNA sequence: TGTGCCAGCAGCGCGCGGACAGGGGAGATGGAGAACACTGAAGCTTTCTTT. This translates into CASSARTGEMENTEAFF.